This T cell receptor beta chain was sequenced in a study of shared clonotypes between healthy human individuals. The table came from immunoSEQ multiplex PCR; TCRdb's copy has only in-frame clones and leaves some out. The sample has some 2,000,000 clones, approximately 94% seen once. Naive CD8 cells lacked CD45RO, underwent positive selection for CCR7 and left out terminally differentiated effector memory CD45RA+ cells. This CDR3 has 17 amino acids. The germline V gene encodes CDR1 SGHNT and CDR2 YENEEA. With 7 bases clipped from V and 7 bases from J, the junction kept 13 bases outside the gene matches.

The rearrangement joins TRBV11-3 to TRBJ2-1, with 13 positions matching TRBD2. The receptor's source is a man between 18 and 35 years old in good health. Sequenced material: naive CD8+ T cells sorted from blood. The CDR3 protein is CASTITSGRASENEQFF. CDR3 DNA sequence: TGTGCCAGCACCATAACTAGCGGGAGGGCCTCGGAGAATGAGCAGTTCTTC.